A single sample is the source of the 12 T cell receptor beta chains below, sequenced in a study of blood T cell repertoires in COVID-19. Only in-frame clones appear in the TCRdb table, and some are missing; sequencing was by immunoSEQ multiplex PCR. The sample shows 190,000 or so clones, about nine tenths of them seen only once. The sequenced sample was PBMCs or T cells enriched from blood (not recorded which). Source of these receptors: a woman aged 25 to 39 who had recovered from COVID-19.

The rearrangement joins TRBV24-1 to TRBJ2-7; 8 nucleotides align to TRBD1. Germline-derived CDR1 and CDR2 are KGHDR and SFDVKD. The V and J ends lost 5 bases and 3 bases, in that order; junction bases with no gene match: 2. CDR3 size: 13 residues. The CDR3 reads CATSGGQGYEQYF. The CDR3 bases are TGTGCCACCAGTGGAGGACAGGGCTACGAGCAGTACTTC.

The rearrangement uses TRBV15 and TRBJ2-1, with 11 nucleotides matching TRBD2. This CDR3 has 21 residues. Germline CDR1 is LNHNV and CDR2 is YYDKDF (reference sequence). V dropped 1 base and J dropped 0; count of bases not matched to a gene: 14. CDR3 coding DNA: TGTGCCACCAGCAGAGTTAAAGCCGGGACTAGCGGAGGGAGCTCCTACAATGAGCAGTTCTTC. Amino acids: CATSRVKAGTSGGSSYNEQFF.

This clone occurred many times. The rearrangement links TRBV29-1 to TRBJ1-1; D might be TRBD1 (6 bases). This CDR3 spans 15 amino acids. Deletions cut 0 bases from V and 1 base from J, with 12 bases between. Germline V gives CDR1 SQVTM, CDR2 ANQGSEA. Here the CDR3 DNA reads TGCAGCGTTGAAGATCTGGGCAGGGGGAACACTGAAGCTTTCTTT. As protein: CSVEDLGRGNTEAFF.

The rearrangement uses TRBV6-4 and TRBJ2-7; 7 positions agree with TRBD2. The CDR3 extends over 17 amino acids. Germline V gene data show CDR1 as MRHNA and CDR2 as SNTAGT. The J segment lost 6 bases and the V segment lost 6 bases, leaving 20 bases of the junction unmatched. CDR3 sequence reads: CASSQGPWEGSLGEQYF. The CDR3 DNA is TGTGCCAGCAGCCAGGGCCCTTGGGAGGGTAGTTTAGGCGAGCAGTACTTC.

This clone was detected once. The J gene is TRBJ1-2, the V gene TRBV4-3; D is uncertain. The germline V gene has CDR1 LGHNA and CDR2 YSLEER. V lost 0 bases and J lost 5, with 13 bases in between. The CDR3 extends over 15 amino acids. The CDR3 DNA reads as TGCGCCAGCAGCCAAGATAAATCCCCCGGTTATGGCTACACCTTC. Its translation is CASSQDKSPGYGYTF.

In its sample, this clone was seen a few times. The rearrangement links TRBV2 to TRBJ2-2; 9 positions agree with TRBD1. Per germline, CDR1 SNHLY and CDR2 FYNNEI. CDR3 length equals 15 residues. Germline trimming cut 7 bases from V and 4 bases from J; bases unmatched to any gene: 7. The CDR3 sequence: CASNPGQGITGELFF. In nucleotides, the CDR3 is TGTGCCAGCAACCCGGGACAGGGTATCACCGGGGAGCTGTTTTTT.

V usage is TRBV11-3 and J usage is TRBJ1-4; D is possibly TRBD1 (6 bases). The CDR3 totals 15 residues. V dropped 5 bases and J dropped 8 bases, with 18 bases sitting between them. The V gene's germline CDR1 is SGHNT and CDR2 YENEEA. The CDR3 here is CASSPRDRPGEKLFF. The CDR3, as DNA: TGTGCCAGCAGCCCGCGTGACAGGCCAGGGGAAAAACTGTTTTTT.

V is TRBV19 and J is TRBJ1-6; tentatively, D is TRBD1 (6 bases). The CDR3 runs 15 residues. From germline, CDR1 is LNHDA and CDR2 SQIVND (reference sequence). Trimming pared 5 bases from V and 13 bases from J, leaving 21 bases between. The CDR3: CASSLNVGGTLPLHF. The CDR3 nucleotides read TGTGCCAGTAGTCTTAATGTAGGGGGTACCCTGCCCCTCCACTTT.

Turning to this clone: This CDR3 is also generated by other DNA sequences in the sample. The gene calls are TRBV11-2 and TRBJ1-2; D unresolved. The CDR3 runs to 15 residues. CDR1 is SGHAT, CDR2 FQNNGV, per germline. Trimming removed 1 base at V and 0 bases at J, with 9 bases between. Here the CDR3 DNA reads TGTGCCAGCAGCTTAGCTGGCGGCCCTAACTATGGCTACACCTTC. As protein: CASSLAGGPNYGYTF.

The table lists this clone with a count of one. The chain joins TRBV7-2 to TRBJ2-7; 10 nucleotides align to TRBD1. There are 15 residues in the CDR3. Germline CDR1 and CDR2: SGHTA and FQGNSA. Losses at the gene ends were 5 bases for V and 5 bases for J; bases not matched to a gene: 9. CDR3 protein: CASSTPTGGPDEQYF. The CDR3 nucleotides read TGTGCCAGCAGCACGCCGACAGGGGGCCCCGACGAGCAGTACTTC.

This clone occurred once. The chain has TRBV20-1 and TRBJ2-5; TRBD2 might be the D (8 bases). The CDR3 spans 15 residues. The germline V gene encodes CDR1 DFQATT and CDR2 SNEGSKA (reference sequence). Trimming cost V 3 bases and J 7 bases, with 21 bases left between them. For the CDR3, the DNA is TGCAGTGCTAGTGTAGCCGGGACTAGGGGGCTGACCCAGTACTTC. It encodes CSASVAGTRGLTQYF.

This chain links TRBV9 with TRBJ2-1, with D maybe TRBD1 (5 bases). This CDR3 contains 17 residues. Looked up from germline, CDR1 is SGDLS and CDR2 is YYNGEE. V dropped 3 bases and J dropped 0 bases, with 16 bases sitting between them. CDR3 sequence: CASSGQRGLSSYNEQFF. As DNA, the CDR3 is TGTGCCAGCAGCGGCCAAAGGGGCCTAAGCTCCTACAATGAGCAGTTCTTC.